The rows below give T cell receptor beta chains drawn from one sample of a study of CD8 T cells in ankylosing spondylitis. TCRdb re-analysed the 5' RACE reads in MiXCR, keeping a single row per CDR3 protein. The sample lists 220,000 or so distinct CDR3 sequences, 10% to 13% occurring once. Sequencing used blood, either unsorted or a sorted T cell fraction (not recorded which). Receptor source: a male donor with ankylosing spondylitis or in good health (not recorded which). The CDR3 runs from the conserved cysteine through the conserved F or W. The order of the fields is D gene, J gene, clone size, V gene, CDR3 DNA, CDR3 protein. D genes are given only for firm matches. Size is omitted from some rows. Given values are once, few, many or a class for expanded clones.

TRBD2 TRBJ2-1 many TRBV20-1 TGCAGTGCTAGGCCGGGAAAGGGACTAGCGGGGGGCCACGGGGATGAGCAGTTCTTC CSARPGKGLAGGHGDEQFF
TRBD2 TRBJ2-7 many TRBV29-1 TGCAGCGTTGAAGGGCCCACTAGCGGGGGGGCCTACGAGCAGTACTTC CSVEGPTSGGAYEQYF
NA TRBJ1-1 NA TRBV7-3 TGTGCCAGCAGCCCATCCGGGGACAACACTGAAGCTTTCTTT CASSPSGDNTEAFF
NA TRBJ2-3 many TRBV29-1 TGCAGCGTTGGTTCAGGGTGGAAAGATACGCAGTATTTT CSVGSGWKDTQYF
NA TRBJ2-4 many TRBV9 TGTGCCAGCAGCGAGGGGGGAGCCAAAAACATTCAGTACTTC CASSEGGAKNIQYF
NA TRBJ1-2 few TRBV28 TGTGCCAGCAGTTTAGGGCCCCAAAAAAACTATGGCTACACCTTC CASSLGPQKNYGYTF
NA TRBJ1-2 many TRBV20-1 TGCAGTGCTAGACCCCCAGGAGGGGGATCAGACTATGGCTACACCTTC CSARPPGGGSDYGYTF
TRBD1 TRBJ2-7 many TRBV24-1 TGTGCCACCAGTGATTCCATCCGGGACAGGATCTACGAGCAGTACTTC CATSDSIRDRIYEQYF
NA TRBJ1-5 few TRBV15 TGTGCCACCAGCAGAGATGGGAATCAGCCCCAGCATTTT CATSRDGNQPQHF
NA TRBJ2-3 many TRBV5-6 TGTGCCAGCAGCTTGAGGCCATCAGATACGCAGTATTTT CASSLRPSDTQYF
NA TRBJ1-2 many TRBV25-1 TGTGCCAGCAGTGAGGGAGGCATTAACTATGGCTACACCTTC CASSEGGINYGYTF
NA TRBJ1-5 NA TRBV20-1 TGCAGTCTCCGGGGGACATCAAGGGGGCCCCAGCATTTT CSLRGTSRGPQHF
TRBD1 TRBJ1-5 NA TRBV12-3/TRBV12-4 TGTGCCAGCACCTGGACAGGCACTCAGCCCCAGCATTTT CASTWTGTQPQHF
TRBD2 TRBJ2-5 many TRBV5-1 TGCGCCAGCAGCTTGATTAGCGGGGGGGCAGAAGGAGAGACCCAGTACTTC CASSLISGGAEGETQYF
NA TRBJ2-5 many TRBV12-3/TRBV12-4 TGTGCCAGCAACGCACAGATCCAAGAGACCCAGTACTTC CASNAQIQETQYF
NA TRBJ1-6 many TRBV18 TGTGCCAGCTCACCACAGGACGGAAATTATTCACCCCTCCACTTT CASSPQDGNYSPLHF
NA TRBJ1-4 many TRBV29-1 TGCAGCGTCGCCGGGGGTACAACTAATGAAAAACTGTTTTTT CSVAGGTTNEKLFF
NA TRBJ2-7 NA TRBV30 TGTGCCTGGAGTGTACAGCGCGAGCAGTACTTC CAWSVQREQYF
NA TRBJ2-7 NA TRBV28 TGTGCCAGCCACGGGGCTGACTACAAGCAGTACTTC CASHGADYKQYF
TRBD2 TRBJ2-1 many TRBV12-3/TRBV12-4 TGTGCCAGCAGTCCGAGCGGGGGGGGCTACAATGAGCAGTTCTTC CASSPSGGGYNEQFF
NA TRBJ2-1 many TRBV5-4 TGTGCCAGCAGCTTTGTAGGGCAAGGCAGGGGGGGTCATAACAATGAGCAGTTCTTC CASSFVGQGRGGHNNEQFF
TRBD1 TRBJ2-7 many TRBV29-1 TGCAGCGTCGAGCCGGGACAGGGGGGATCCTACGAGCAGTACTTC CSVEPGQGGSYEQYF
TRBD1 TRBJ2-1 NA TRBV5-1 TGCGCCAGCAGCTTGGAATTAGGGACAGGGGGATATATAAAGGGTACTGAGCAGCTCTTC CASSLELGTGGYIKGTEQLF
NA TRBJ1-1 NA TRBV4-2 TGTGCCAGCAGCCAAGACGTAGGAGTCACTGAAGCTTTCTTT CASSQDVGVTEAFF
NA TRBJ2-1 many TRBV3-1 TGTGCCAGCAGCCAAGGCCCAGGACCCTCCTACAATGAGCAGTTCTTC CASSQGPGPSYNEQFF
NA TRBJ1-6 many TRBV5-1 TGCGCCAGCAGCTGGGCCCAGGGGAGAAATTCACCCCTCCACTTT CASSWAQGRNSPLHF
NA TRBJ2-7 many TRBV20-1 TGCAGTGCTAGACCACACGGCGGACATGTAGCCTACGAGCAGTACTTC CSARPHGGHVAYEQYF
NA TRBJ1-1 many TRBV12-3/TRBV12-4 TGTGCCAGCAGTTTACGGAACACTGAAGCTTTCTTT CASSLRNTEAFF
NA TRBJ2-6 few TRBV12-3/TRBV12-4 TGTGCCAGCAGCCTTGGACTTGGGGCCAACGTCCTGACTTTC CASSLGLGANVLTF
NA TRBJ2-7 few TRBV5-5 TGTGCCAGCAGCGCGGACGGGAGTCCCTACGAGCAGTACTTC CASSADGSPYEQYF
TRBD2 TRBJ2-3 few TRBV7-9 TGTGCGAGCGGCGGGGGGGCCTCGACAGATACGCAGTATTTT CASGGGASTDTQYF
NA TRBJ1-2 many TRBV28 TGTGCCAGCAGTGTAGCAGGCTATGGCTACACCTTC CASSVAGYGYTF
NA TRBJ1-2 few TRBV20-1 TGCGTCCGGGAGACGGATGGCTACACCTTC CVRETDGYTF
TRBD2 TRBJ2-3 few TRBV9 TGTGCCAGCAGTCATCTAGCGGGGGCCACCACAGATACGCAGTATTTT CASSHLAGATTDTQYF
TRBD2 TRBJ2-5 many TRBV7-2 TGCGCCAGCAGCTTGGGGACTAGCGGGGGACAAGAGACCCAGTACTTC CASSLGTSGGQETQYF
NA TRBJ2-7 many TRBV28 TGTGCCAGCAGTTTATTCAGTCGGCGGACCTACGAGCAGTACTTC CASSLFSRRTYEQYF
NA TRBJ2-3 many TRBV6-1 TGTGCCAGCAGTGAAGTCGGGAGCGGGCGGCGACATACGCAGTATTTT CASSEVGSGRRHTQYF